The 15 T cell receptor beta chains in this list originate from one sample, sequenced in a study of blood T cell repertoires in COVID-19. Measured with immunoSEQ multiplex PCR; TCRdb has only the in-frame clones, and not every one. The sample consists of about 310,000 clones, approximately 89% of them appearing once. Sequenced: PBMCs or T cells enriched from blood (not recorded which). The receptors shown here come from a woman in her thirties who had recovered from COVID-19.

This chain uses TRBV29-1 with TRBJ1-2; D ambiguous. Germline CDR1 reads SQVTM; CDR2 reads ANQGSEA. The CDR3 is 12 residues long. The CDR3 loop is CSGGADNYGYTF. The CDR3 coding sequence is TGCAGTGGAGGAGCCGATAACTATGGCTACACCTTC.

A word on this clone: A junction boundary mismatches the germline segment, possibly from a read error. The same CDR3 is also encoded by other DNA sequences in this sample. This chain links TRBV19 with TRBJ2-7; possible D gene TRBD1, 5 bases. The CDR3 consists of 13 residues. Germline V gene lookup returns CDR1 LNHDA and CDR2 SQIVND (reference sequence). For the CDR3, the DNA is TGTGCCAGTAGTCTAGACAGTAACTACGAGCAGTACTTC. It yields the protein CASSLDSNYEQYF.

The chain combines TRBV19 with TRBJ2-7; TRBD1 might be the D (6 bases). The V end lost 5 bases, the J end lost 2 bases, and 10 bases lay between the germline ends. This CDR3 spans 13 amino acids. Looked up from germline, CDR1 is LNHDA and CDR2 is SQIVND (reference sequence). CDR3 residues: CASSATGTYEQYF. In DNA, the CDR3 is TGTGCCAGTAGTGCCACAGGGACCTACGAGCAGTACTTC.

The chain uses TRBV5-4 and TRBJ2-1; 9 nucleotides agree with TRBD2. The CDR3 contains 15 residues. CDR1 and CDR2 (germline): SGHNT, YYREEE (reference sequence). The V gene end was trimmed by 4 bases and the J gene end by 1 base; junction bases not matched to a gene: 3. CDR3 sequence (DNA): TGTGCCAGCAGCCCTGGACTAGCGTCCTACAATGAGCAGTTCTTC. Translated: CASSPGLASYNEQFF.

CDR3 region: CASRPRTGMDGDTQYF. The CDR3 bases are TGTGCCAGCAGACCGAGGACAGGGATGGATGGAGATACGCAGTATTTT. The V and J genes are TRBV5-4 and TRBJ2-3, with 8 bases that match TRBD1. Germline CDR1 and CDR2: SGHNT and YYREEE (reference sequence). V was pared by 5 bases and J by 5 bases, with 13 bases of the junction left unmatched. This CDR3 region has 16 residues.

This clone was counted once. The V call is TRBV7-3, the J call TRBJ2-7; D is perhaps TRBD2 (7 bases). Trimming cost V 5 bases and J 2 bases, with 16 bases left between them. Germline V gene data show CDR1 as SGHTA and CDR2 as FQGTGA. The CDR3 has 15 amino acids. The CDR3 nucleotides are TGTGCCAGCAGCCCAAAGGGGGGGGAACCCTACGAGCAGTACTTC. Residues: CASSPKGGEPYEQYF.

CDR3 sequence: CAWSSLGGATGELFF. The CDR3 DNA follows: TGTGCCTGGAGTTCTCTGGGGGGGGCAACCGGGGAGCTGTTTTTT. V usage is TRBV30 and J usage is TRBJ2-2, with D possibly matching TRBD2 (7 bases). This CDR3 contains 15 residues. V was trimmed by 2 bases and J by 5 bases, leaving 15 bases between them. Germline V gives CDR1 GTSNPN, CDR2 SVGIG (reference sequence). Together with reference TRBV30 and TRBJ2-2, the CDR3 gives the full variable domain: SQTIHQWPATLVQPVGSPLSLECTVEGTSNPNLYWYRQAAGRGLQLLFYSVGIGQISSEVPQNLSASRPQDRQFILSSKKLLLSDSGFYLCAWSSLGGATGELFFGEGSRLTVL.

In this sample, this clone turned up once. The rearrangement uses TRBV12-3 or TRBV12-4 and TRBJ1-2; TRBD1 is a possible D gene (5 bases). The V gene lost 3 bases and the J gene lost 4 bases, with 9 bases spanning the gap. The CDR3 contains 13 residues. CDR3 protein: CASSLAQGYGYTF. As DNA, the CDR3 is TGTGCCAGCAGTTTGGCCCAGGGCTATGGCTACACCTTC.

J is TRBJ2-5 and V is TRBV30, with 14 bases that match TRBD2. The CDR3 is 16 amino acids. V lost 2 bases to trimming and J lost 3 bases; unmatched junction nucleotides: 5. Germline values: CDR1 GTSNPN, CDR2 SVGIG (reference sequence). The CDR3 spells CAWSRGTSGSKETQYF. Here the CDR3 DNA reads TGTGCCTGGAGTCGTGGGACTAGCGGGAGTAAAGAGACCCAGTACTTC.

V is TRBV4-2 and J is TRBJ2-2, with 12 bases matching TRBD2. Germline V gives CDR1 LGHNA, CDR2 YNFKEQ. V lost 0 bases, J lost 1 base, and 0 bases stayed unmatched. This CDR3 spans 17 amino acids. CDR3 loop: CASSQEGLAGNTGELFF. CDR3 coding DNA: TGTGCCAGCAGCCAAGAGGGACTAGCGGGGAACACCGGGGAGCTGTTTTTT.

Remarks on this clone: At one end the junction does not follow the germline gene, possibly because of a read error. The CDR3 loop reads CASSFIEDLDF. CDR3 DNA: TGTGCCAGCAGCTTTATTGAGGATTTGGACTTC. The chain carries TRBV7-8 and TRBJ2-7; D is undetermined. Germline values: CDR1 SGHVS, CDR2 FQNEAQ. The length of the CDR3 is 11 residues.

The chain has TRBV25-1 and TRBJ1-1; tentative D call: TRBD1 (5 bases). The CDR3 sequence is 13 residues long. V gave up 6 bases and J gave up 3 bases, with 11 bases separating them. CDR1 is MGHDK and CDR2 is SYGVNS in the germline V gene. In nucleotides, the CDR3 is TGTGCCAGCAGACAGACAGTCTACACTGAAGCTTTCTTT. This encodes CASRQTVYTEAFF.

The chain combines TRBV5-1 with TRBJ1-1, with D tentatively TRBD1 (5 bases). The CDR3 sequence is 14 residues long. Looked up from germline, CDR1 is SGHRS and CDR2 is YFSETQ. Trimming cost V 4 bases and J 6 bases, with 16 bases left between them. CDR3 sequence: CASSPGLLGAEAFF. CDR3 coding DNA: TGCGCCAGCAGCCCCGGCCTTTTAGGGGCTGAAGCTTTCTTT.

The genes are TRBV7-2 and TRBJ1-1; TRBD1 might be the D (5 bases). Per the germline V gene, CDR1 is SGHTA and CDR2 is FQGNSA. The CDR3 length is 13 residues. Trimming stripped 4 bases from V and 10 bases from J, with 16 bases between. The CDR3 region is CASSSQPGQGAFF. For the CDR3, the DNA is TGTGCCAGCAGCTCACAACCGGGCCAGGGAGCTTTCTTT.

This chain uses TRBV7-9 with TRBJ1-2; D is unresolved. The CDR3 sequence is 13 residues long. The V gene lost 0 bases and the J gene lost 5 bases, with 7 bases spanning the gap. Germline lookup yields CDR1 SEHNR and CDR2 FQNEAQ (reference sequence). The CDR3 DNA reads as TGTGCCAGCAGCTTAGCAGAAGAGTATGGCTACACCTTC. Its translation: CASSLAEEYGYTF.